This T cell receptor (beta chain) stems from a study of blood T cell repertoires in COVID-19. Generated by immunoSEQ multiplex PCR, the TCRdb table keeps only in-frame clones and is missing some. The profile shows roughly 260,000 clones, approximately 86% of them singletons. The origin of this receptor is a man aged 35 to 55 who had recovered from COVID-19. Sequencing input: peripheral blood.

CDR3 sequence reads: CASSDGFQRETQYF. Here the CDR3 DNA reads TGTGCCAGCAGCGACGGGTTCCAGAGGGAGACCCAGTACTTC. V is TRBV11-2 and J is TRBJ2-5; D is uncertain. Germline CDR1 SGHAT, CDR2 FQNNGV. The CDR3 loop spans 14 amino acids. Trimming left V 5 bases short and J 5 bases short, with 15 bases between.